The 9 T cell receptor beta chains in this list originate from one sample, sequenced in a study of siplizumab effects on memory and regulatory T cells. Sequencing was performed with immunoSEQ multiplex PCR; in TCRdb, only in-frame clones are kept and a portion is missing. The table shows about 50,000 clones, with 93% occurring only once. Sequenced sample: CD8+ T cells sorted from blood. All receptors come from a human donor in good health.

The rearrangement links TRBV7-6 to TRBJ2-1, with D unresolved. The V gene lost 2 bases and the J gene lost 4 bases, with 9 bases spanning the gap. Germline V gene lookup returns CDR1 SGHVS and CDR2 FNYEAQ. The CDR3 extends over 14 amino acids. The CDR3 spells CASSLSEPYNEQFF. The CDR3 bases are TGTGCCAGCAGCTTATCGGAGCCTTACAATGAGCAGTTCTTC.

The rearrangement uses TRBV5-4 and TRBJ2-5; D is possibly TRBD2 (5 bases). Germline V gene sequence: CDR1 SGHNT, CDR2 YYREEE (reference sequence). V lost 3 bases and J lost 5, with 17 bases in between. The CDR3 totals 15 residues. The CDR3 reads CASSSGIKLAETQYF. CDR3 DNA: TGTGCCAGCAGCTCCGGGATCAAACTCGCCGAGACCCAGTACTTC. The full variable domain, with the rest looked up from reference TRBV5-4 and TRBJ2-5, is ETGVTQSPTHLIKTRGQQVTLRCSSQSGHNTVSWYQQALGQGPQFIFQYYREEENGRGNFPPRFSGLQFPNYSSELNVNALELDDSALYLCASSSGIKLAETQYFGPGTRLLVL.

The J gene is TRBJ1-1, the V gene TRBV14; the D gene is possibly TRBD1 (5 bases). V gave up 7 bases and J gave up 1 base, with 16 bases separating them. Per the germline V gene, CDR1 is SGHDN and CDR2 is FVKESK. The CDR3 spans 15 residues. CDR3 sequence reads: CASTARDGRNTEAFF. CDR3 coding DNA: TGTGCCAGCACCGCCCGGGACGGCAGGAACACTGAAGCTTTCTTT.

The chain employs TRBV7-9 and TRBJ2-1; 9 bases are a match to TRBD2. From germline, CDR1 is SEHNR and CDR2 FQNEAQ (reference sequence). The CDR3 runs 15 residues. The V gene end was trimmed by 3 bases and the J gene end by 7 bases; junction bases not matched to a gene: 7. The CDR3 nucleotides are TGTGCCAGCAGCTTTCTGCGGGAGGGCGGGAATGAGCAGTTCTTC. Translating gives CASSFLREGGNEQFF.

The J gene is TRBJ2-7, the V gene TRBV5-1; 7 bases are shared with TRBD1. The germline V gene has CDR1 SGHRS and CDR2 YFSETQ. The CDR3 has 14 amino acids. Trimming cost V 4 bases and J 4 bases; bases outside gene matches: 8. CDR3 DNA sequence: TGCGCCAGCAGCCTTGTACAGGGGAATTACGAGCAGTACTTC. Translated: CASSLVQGNYEQYF.

This clone was counted a single time. CDR3 sequence: CASSGGDRGTTNEKLFF. The CDR3 DNA reads as TGTGCCAGCAGTGGAGGGGACAGGGGGACGACTAATGAAAAACTGTTTTTT. The chain uses TRBV6-1 and TRBJ1-4, with 11 bases identical to TRBD1. The CDR3 runs to 17 residues. J gave up 2 bases and V 4 bases, and 6 bases lay outside the gene matches. CDR1 is MNHNS and CDR2 is SASEGT in the germline V gene.

The chain joins TRBV5-1 to TRBJ1-1; D is perhaps TRBD1 (6 bases). The CDR3 has 13 amino acids. Looked up from germline, CDR1 is SGHRS and CDR2 is YFSETQ. Trimming shortened V by 1 base and J by 4 bases, and 8 bases separated the two germline ends. In DNA, the CDR3 is TGCGCCAGCAGCTTGACAGGGATCACTGAAGCTTTCTTT. Translating it yields CASSLTGITEAFF.

DNA of the CDR3: TGTGCCAGCAGCCAAGAACGGGCGGCGGAGCCCAACGGGGAGCTGTTTTTT. Protein sequence: CASSQERAAEPNGELFF. The gene calls are TRBV14 and TRBJ2-2; D uncertain. The CDR3 contains 17 residues. The V end was cut by 0 bases, the J end by 7 bases, with 18 bases between. Germline V gene lookup returns CDR1 SGHDN and CDR2 FVKESK.

The V and J genes are TRBV4-1 and TRBJ2-4; D not certain. This CDR3 spans 15 amino acids. Germline V gene data show CDR1 as MGHRA and CDR2 as YSYEKL. With 0 bases removed from V and 3 bases from J, the gap between germline ends came to 9 bases. The CDR3 spells CASSQDLGRKNIQYF. The CDR3 DNA sequence: TGCGCCAGCAGCCAAGATTTGGGTCGCAAAAACATTCAGTACTTC.